What follows is one T cell receptor beta chain and its context. Its antigen is unidentified. Healthy Caucasian individuals from Russia aged about 6 to 95 served as donors. These data are taken from a study of blood T cells in healthy people across ages. Across the study: When template switching was applied, about one barcoded beta molecule was captured per two T cells. Study-wide results and caveats: Lack of knowledge of donor CMV status possibly confounded expanded clonotype changes.

Combining a sample-barcoded 5' primer with a J-beta primer mix, a second PCR ran for roughly 7 to 12 cycles. MiXCR, applied by TCRdb to the 5' RACE reads, yields one record per CDR3 protein. Of about 1,400,000 distinct CDR3 sequences in the sample, 59% are singletons; the top ten hold 6.7%. The source is a man between 18 and 29 years old in good health. Sequences were obtained from blood.

In DNA form, the CDR3 reads TGTGCCAGCAGAACCCCCGGCCATCTAGGAGATACGCAGTATTTT. It is translated as CASRTPGHLGDTQYF. J is TRBJ2-3 and V is TRBV11-2; D not resolved. The V and J ends lost 6 bases and 5 bases respectively, with 18 bases between them. Germline loops: CDR1 SGHAT, CDR2 FQNNGV. This CDR3 spans 15 amino acids.